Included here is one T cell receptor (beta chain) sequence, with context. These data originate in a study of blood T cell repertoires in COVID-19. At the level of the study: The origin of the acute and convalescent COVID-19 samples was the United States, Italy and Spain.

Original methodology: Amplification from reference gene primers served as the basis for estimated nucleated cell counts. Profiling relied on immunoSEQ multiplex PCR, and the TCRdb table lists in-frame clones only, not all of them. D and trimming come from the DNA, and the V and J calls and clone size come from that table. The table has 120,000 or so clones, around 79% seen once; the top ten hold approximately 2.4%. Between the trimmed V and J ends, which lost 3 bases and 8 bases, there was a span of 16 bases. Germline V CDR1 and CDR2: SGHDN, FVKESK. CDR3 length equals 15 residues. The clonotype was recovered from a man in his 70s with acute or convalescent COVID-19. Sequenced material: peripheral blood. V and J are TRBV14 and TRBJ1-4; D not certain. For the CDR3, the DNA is TGTGCCAGCAGCCACGGGCGGGCTCCAACGGAAAAACTGTTTTTT. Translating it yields CASSHGRAPTEKLFF.